The sequence of this T cell receptor (beta chain) was determined in a study of T cells in Graves' hyperthyroidism and ophthalmopathy. This CDR3 contains 14 residues. Germline lookup yields CDR1 SQVTM and CDR2 ANQGSEA. Trimming removed 2 bases at V and 3 bases at J, with 13 bases between. Enrolled ophthalmopathy patients presented with a Clinical Activity Score of at least 3, a NOSPECS grade of at least 4, and disease duration under 3 months. Uncontrolled infection, other autoimmune disease, pregnancy or lactation disqualified patients from enrolment. The source material, RNA transcripts, was used to amplify TCR beta CDR3 regions. When the TCR CDR3 underwent first-round RT-PCR, the HTBI primer set was used. TCRdb analysed the multiplex PCR reads with MiXCR anew, one entry per CDR3 protein. The sample lists fewer than 750,000 distinct CDR3 sequences; around 15% were seen once. This clonotype was seen many times.

Sequencing input: blood. The genes are TRBV29-1 and TRBJ1-1; D remains unclear. This TCR came from a woman in her thirties or forties with Graves' ophthalmopathy. This chain's CDR3 is CSVERGMGDTEAFF. CDR3 DNA sequence: TGCAGCGTTGAACGGGGAATGGGTGACACTGAAGCTTTCTTT.